This T cell receptor (beta chain) appears in the sequencing data of a study of siplizumab effects on memory and regulatory T cells. Trimming cost V 7 bases and J 1 base, with 16 bases left between them. Germline V gives CDR1 SGHDT, CDR2 YYEEEE. This CDR3 is built from 15 residues. General study results and limits: A minor fraction of alloreactive clones, and no more, mapped to unstimulated subsets. Controls showed an average of around 26% Treg-derived mappable alloreactive CD4+ clones, while siplizumab showed under 80%. Suppression by proliferating Tregs derived from siplizumab cultures was not verified.

Produced via immunoSEQ multiplex PCR; TCRdb's table is partial and in-frame only. The table shows tens of thousands of clones, with roughly 93% occurring only once. About this clone itself: Its antigen is unidentified.

The V gene is TRBV5-6, the J gene TRBJ2-3, with D uncertain. The receptor was derived from a human donor in good health. The sequenced material came from CD8+ T cells sorted from blood. The CDR3 loop is CASRPARQGTDTQYF. The CDR3 nucleotides are TGTGCCAGCCGACCCGCCCGTCAAGGCACAGATACGCAGTATTTT. Full variable domain (missing parts from reference TRBV5-6 and TRBJ2-3): DAGVTQSPTHLIKTRGQQVTLRCSPKSGHDTVSWYQQALGQGPQFIFQYYEEEERQRGNFPDRFSGHQFPNYSSELNVNALLLGDSALYLCASRPARQGTDTQYFGPGTRLTVL.